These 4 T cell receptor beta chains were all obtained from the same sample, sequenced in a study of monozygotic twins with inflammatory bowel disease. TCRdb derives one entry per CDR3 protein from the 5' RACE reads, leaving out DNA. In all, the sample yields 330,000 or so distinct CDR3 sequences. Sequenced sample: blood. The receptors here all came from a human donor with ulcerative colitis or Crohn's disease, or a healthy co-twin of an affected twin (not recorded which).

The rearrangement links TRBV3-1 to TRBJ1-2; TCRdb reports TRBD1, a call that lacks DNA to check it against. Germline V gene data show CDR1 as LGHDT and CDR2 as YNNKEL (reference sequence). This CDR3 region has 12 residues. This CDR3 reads CASRQERGGYTF.

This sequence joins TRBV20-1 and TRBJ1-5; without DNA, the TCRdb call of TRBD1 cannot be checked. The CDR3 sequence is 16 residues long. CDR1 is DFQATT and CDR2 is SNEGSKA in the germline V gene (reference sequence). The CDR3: CSARGGASISNQPQHF.

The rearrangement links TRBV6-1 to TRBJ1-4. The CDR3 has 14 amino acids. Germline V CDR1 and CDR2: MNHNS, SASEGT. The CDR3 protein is CASSVTATNEKLFF.

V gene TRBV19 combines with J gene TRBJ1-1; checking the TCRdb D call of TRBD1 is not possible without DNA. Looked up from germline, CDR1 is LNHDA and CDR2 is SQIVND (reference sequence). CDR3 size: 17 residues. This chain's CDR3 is CASSILSTSPLDTEAFF. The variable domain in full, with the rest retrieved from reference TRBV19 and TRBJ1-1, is DGGITQSPKYLFRKEGQNVTLSCEQNLNHDAMYWYRQDPGQGLRLIYYSQIVNDFQKGDIAEGYSVSREKKESFPLTVTSAQKNPTAFYLCASSILSTSPLDTEAFFGQGTRLTVV.